Listed below are T cell receptor beta chains from one sample, sequenced in a study of blood T cell repertoires in COVID-19. Assay used: immunoSEQ multiplex PCR; TCRdb lists only in-frame clones, some missing. The data hold 160,000 or so clones, with about four fifths observed a single time. Sequenced input: peripheral blood. These receptors originate from a woman in her 70s with acute or convalescent COVID-19. The CDR3 runs from the conserved cysteine through the conserved F or W. The D gene is left open where the match is weak. Size is stated for part of the rows, as once, few or many counts, or as a class when the clone is expanded.

d_gene	v_gene	j_gene	abundance	CDR3aa	CDR3nt
NA	TRBV6-5	TRBJ1-2	NA	CASSYSGAGNYGYTF	TGTGCCAGCAGTTACTCAGGGGCGGGAAACTATGGCTACACCTTC
NA	TRBV19	TRBJ2-2	NA	CASSIEGTWGTGELFF	TGTGCCAGTAGTATAGAAGGGACATGGGGAACCGGGGAGCTGTTTTTT
TRBD1	TRBV7-2	TRBJ2-3	NA	CASSSPLGWTGGTDTQYF	TGTGCCAGCAGCTCCCCCCTAGGGTGGACAGGGGGCACAGATACGCAGTATTTT
NA	TRBV5-4	TRBJ2-1	NA	CASSLVRTDNEQFF	TGTGCCAGCAGCTTGGTCCGGACTGACAATGAGCAGTTCTTC
TRBD1	TRBV25-1	TRBJ1-5	NA	CASSGGTGVGNQPQHF	TGTGCCAGCAGTGGGGGGACAGGGGTCGGCAATCAGCCCCAGCATTTT
TRBD2	TRBV7-9	TRBJ2-3	once	CASSSSSGSTDTQYF	TGTGCCAGCAGCTCCTCTAGCGGGAGCACAGATACGCAGTATTTT
NA	TRBV24-1	TRBJ1-2	NA	CATSDLTGNYGYTF	TGTGCCACCAGTGATCTAACAGGAAACTATGGCTACACCTTC
NA	TRBV3-1/TRBV3-2	TRBJ1-2	once	CASSQRTDGYTF	TGTGCCAGCAGCCAAAGGACAGATGGCTACACCTTC
NA	TRBV6-5	TRBJ1-5	NA	CASSRGGNQPQHF	TGTGCCAGCAGTAGGGGGGGTAATCAGCCCCAGCATTTT
NA	TRBV23-1	TRBJ1-2	NA	CASSQDPGQLYGYTF	TGCGCCAGCAGTCAAGATCCGGGACAACTCTATGGCTACACCTTC
TRBD1	TRBV3-1/TRBV3-2	TRBJ2-1	NA	CASSQSTGDEQFF	TGTGCCAGCAGCCAAAGCACAGGGGATGAGCAGTTCTTC
TRBD1	TRBV6-2/TRBV6-3	TRBJ2-1	NA	CASSDHQQGARQFF	TGTGCCAGCAGTGACCATCAACAGGGGGCAAGGCAGTTCTTC
TRBD2	TRBV7-3	TRBJ2-3	NA	CASSPGLAGGRDTQYF	TGTGCCAGCAGCCCCGGACTAGCGGGGGGGCGAGATACGCAGTATTTT
TRBD1	TRBV7-2	TRBJ1-1	NA	CASSLQGGGNTEAFF	TGTGCCAGCAGCTTACAAGGGGGCGGGAACACTGAAGCTTTCTTT
TRBD1	TRBV29-1	TRBJ1-4	NA	CSAQGAQQATNEKLFF	TGCAGCGCCCAGGGGGCACAGCAGGCAACTAATGAAAAACTGTTTTTT
NA	TRBV7-2	TRBJ1-5	NA	CASSPYSSLGVSNQPQHF	TGTGCCAGCAGCCCCTACTCTTCCTTAGGGGTGAGCAATCAGCCCCAGCATTTT
NA	TRBV6-5	TRBJ1-4	NA	CASSYSTAGLVEKLFF	TGTGCCAGCAGTTACTCTACTGCAGGGTTAGTTGAAAAACTGTTTTTT
NA	TRBV2	TRBJ1-2	NA	CASSVVYGANYGYTF	TGTGCCAGCAGTGTTGTGTACGGAGCTAACTATGGCTACACCTTC
NA	TRBV27	TRBJ1-1	NA	CASSLYGEGTEAFF	TGTGCCAGCAGTTTATACGGGGAGGGCACTGAAGCTTTCTTT
NA	TRBV6-6	TRBJ1-5	NA	CASFGQPNQPQHF	TGTGCCAGTTTTGGGCAGCCCAATCAGCCCCAGCATTTT
TRBD2	TRBV3-1/TRBV3-2	TRBJ2-5	NA	CASVTSGGLETQYF	TGTGCCAGCGTTACTAGCGGGGGGTTGGAGACCCAGTACTTC
NA	TRBV28	TRBJ1-6	NA	CASSLVGEPWNSPLHF	TGTGCCAGCAGTTTAGTAGGGGAACCCTGGAATTCACCCCTCCACTTT
TRBD1	TRBV2	TRBJ1-3	NA	CAGQTGIAGNTIYF	TGTGCCGGCCAGACAGGGATCGCTGGAAACACCATATATTTT
TRBD1	TRBV19	TRBJ1-6	NA	CASWGQADNSPLHF	TGTGCCAGCTGGGGACAGGCGGATAATTCACCCCTCCACTTT
TRBD1	TRBV7-9	TRBJ2-2	NA	CASSLTGGDTGELFF	TGTGCCAGCAGCTTAACAGGGGGCGACACCGGGGAGCTGTTTTTT
NA	TRBV3-1/TRBV3-2	TRBJ2-1	NA	CASSQERSVKQFF	TGTGCCAGCAGCCAAGAGAGGAGTGTAAAGCAGTTCTTC
NA	TRBV28	TRBJ1-2	NA	CASSSSYGYTF	TGTGCCAGCAGTTCTTCCTATGGCTACACCTTC
NA	TRBV7-2	TRBJ1-4	NA	CASSAAGGQIYEKLFF	TGTGCCAGCAGCGCCGCCGGTGGACAGATTTATGAAAAACTGTTTTTT
TRBD1	TRBV5-6	TRBJ2-1	NA	CASSLTGGPYNEQFF	TGTGCCAGCAGCTTAACAGGGGGACCATACAATGAGCAGTTCTTC
TRBD1	TRBV11-2	TRBJ1-6	NA	CASSPLGQGNSPLHF	TGTGCCAGCAGCCCACTAGGACAGGGTAATTCACCCCTCCACTTT
NA	TRBV5-6	TRBJ1-3	NA	CASSLFGGGSGNTIYF	TGTGCCAGCAGCTTGTTCGGGGGAGGGTCTGGAAACACCATATATTTT
NA	TRBV3-1/TRBV3-2	TRBJ1-1	few	CASSNVRGEEAFF	TGTGCCAGCAGCAATGTCCGGGGGGAAGAAGCTTTCTTT
NA	TRBV5-8	TRBJ2-2	NA	CASSPRIQVTGELFF	TGTGCCAGCAGCCCCAGGATTCAGGTGACCGGGGAGCTGTTTTTT
TRBD1	TRBV15	TRBJ2-3	NA	CATSREYGDRAADTQYF	TGTGCCACCAGCAGAGAATATGGGGACAGGGCGGCAGATACGCAGTATTTT
TRBD1	TRBV19	TRBJ1-6	few	CASSPGTGFSNSPLHF	TGTGCCAGTAGTCCCGGGACAGGGTTCAGTAATTCACCCCTCCACTTT
NA	TRBV15	TRBJ2-7	NA	CATSSRLGSSYEQYF	TGTGCCACCAGCAGTAGACTAGGGAGCTCCTACGAGCAGTACTTC
NA	TRBV30	TRBJ1-2	NA	CAWSLTAGYTF	TGTGCCTGGAGTTTGACAGCTGGCTACACCTTC
TRBD1	TRBV5-1	TRBJ1-1	once	CASSGSQGANTEAFF	TGCGCCAGCAGCGGGTCACAGGGGGCTAACACTGAAGCTTTCTTT
TRBD2	TRBV11-2	TRBJ2-1	NA	CASSLEGTSVYNEQFF	TGTGCCAGCAGCTTAGAGGGGACTAGCGTTTACAATGAGCAGTTCTTC
NA	TRBV27	TRBJ2-5	NA	CASQKILGGRETQYF	TGTGCCAGTCAGAAAATTCTGGGGGGGCGGGAGACCCAGTACTTC
TRBD1	TRBV7-2	TRBJ2-2	once	CASSSRTGGYTGELFF	TGTGCCAGCAGCTCGCGGACAGGGGGCTACACCGGGGAGCTGTTTTTT
TRBD1	TRBV2	TRBJ1-1	NA	CASRDRGNRIGTEAFF	TGTGCCAGCAGAGACAGGGGCAATCGGATAGGCACTGAAGCTTTCTTT
NA	TRBV19	TRBJ2-5	NA	CASSTYRAWGVRETQYF	TGTGCCAGTAGTACCTACAGGGCCTGGGGAGTAAGGGAGACCCAGTACTTC
TRBD1	TRBV3-1/TRBV3-2	TRBJ1-2	NA	CASSDRQGYGYTF	TGTGCCAGCAGCGATCGACAGGGTTATGGCTACACCTTC
TRBD2	TRBV7-2	TRBJ2-3	NA	CASSLVPSGGADTQYF	TGTGCCAGCAGCTTAGTACCTAGCGGGGGGGCAGATACGCAGTATTTT
TRBD1	TRBV29-1	TRBJ1-5	NA	CSVRTGDGQPQHF	TGCAGCGTCAGGACAGGGGACGGGCAGCCCCAGCATTTT
NA	TRBV12-3/TRBV12-4	TRBJ2-1	NA	CASSSSGYNEQFF	TGTGCCAGCAGTAGTAGCGGCTACAATGAGCAGTTCTTC
NA	TRBV5-1	TRBJ1-2	NA	CASSFNSNGYGYTF	TGCGCCAGCAGCTTTAACAGTAATGGCTATGGCTACACCTTC
NA	TRBV24-1	TRBJ2-3	NA	CATSANLWGGTDTQYF	TGTGCCACCAGTGCTAATCTCTGGGGGGGCACAGATACGCAGTATTTT
NA	TRBV19	TRBJ1-5	NA	CASSPPGSKPQHF	TGTGCCAGTAGCCCACCGGGATCTAAGCCCCAGCATTTT
NA	TRBV4-1	TRBJ2-1	NA	CASSQEERARSSYNEQFF	TGCGCCAGCAGCCAAGAGGAGCGAGCCAGAAGCTCCTACAATGAGCAGTTCTTC
NA	TRBV10-3	TRBJ1-2	NA	CAISGTTASYGYTF	TGTGCCATCAGTGGGACAACGGCCTCTTATGGCTACACCTTC
NA	TRBV6-2/TRBV6-3	TRBJ1-6	NA	CASSRVGSSYNSPLHF	TGTGCCAGCAGTAGAGTCGGGAGCTCCTATAATTCACCCCTCCACTTT
TRBD2	TRBV5-1	TRBJ2-1	once	CASSLASASGRFFF	TGCGCCAGCAGCTTGGCCTCGGCTAGCGGGAGGTTTTTCTTC
NA	TRBV18	TRBJ1-6	NA	CASSPRRQPDNSPLHF	TGTGCCAGCTCACCCCGCCGACAGCCGGATAATTCACCCCTCCACTTT
TRBD1	TRBV28	TRBJ1-2	NA	CASSSDRRIANYGYTF	TGTGCCAGCAGTTCGGACAGGCGAATAGCTAACTATGGCTACACCTTC
NA	TRBV5-1	TRBJ1-4	NA	CASSLEGAPNEKLFF	TGCGCCAGCAGCTTGGAAGGGGCCCCTAATGAAAAACTGTTTTTT
TRBD1	TRBV18	TRBJ2-2	NA	CASSRIQGGDTGELFF	TGTGCCAGCTCTCGAATACAGGGGGGAGACACCGGGGAGCTGTTTTTT
NA	TRBV28	TRBJ1-1	NA	CASSYRESTEAFF	TGTGCCAGCAGTTACAGGGAAAGCACTGAAGCTTTCTTT
TRBD1	TRBV28	TRBJ2-2	NA	CASDRDPFNTGELFF	TGTGCCAGTGACAGGGACCCTTTTAACACCGGGGAGCTGTTTTTT